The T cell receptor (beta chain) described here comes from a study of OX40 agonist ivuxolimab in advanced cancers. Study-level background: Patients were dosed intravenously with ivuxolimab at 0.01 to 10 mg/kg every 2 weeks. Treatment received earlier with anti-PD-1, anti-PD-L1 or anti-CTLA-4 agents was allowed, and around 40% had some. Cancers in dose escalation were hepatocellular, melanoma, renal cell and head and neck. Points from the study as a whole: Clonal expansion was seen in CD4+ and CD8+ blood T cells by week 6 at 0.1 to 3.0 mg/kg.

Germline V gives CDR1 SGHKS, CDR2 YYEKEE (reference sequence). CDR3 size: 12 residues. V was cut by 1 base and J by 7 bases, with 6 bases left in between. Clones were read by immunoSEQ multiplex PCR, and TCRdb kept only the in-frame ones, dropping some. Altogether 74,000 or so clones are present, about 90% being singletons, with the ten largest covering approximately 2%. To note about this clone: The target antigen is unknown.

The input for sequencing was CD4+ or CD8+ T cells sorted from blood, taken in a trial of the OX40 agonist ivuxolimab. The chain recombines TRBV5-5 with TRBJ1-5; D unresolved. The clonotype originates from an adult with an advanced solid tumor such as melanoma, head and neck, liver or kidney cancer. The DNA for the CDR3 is TGTGCCAGCAGCTTGATGGGGCAGCCCCAGCATTTT. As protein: CASSLMGQPQHF.